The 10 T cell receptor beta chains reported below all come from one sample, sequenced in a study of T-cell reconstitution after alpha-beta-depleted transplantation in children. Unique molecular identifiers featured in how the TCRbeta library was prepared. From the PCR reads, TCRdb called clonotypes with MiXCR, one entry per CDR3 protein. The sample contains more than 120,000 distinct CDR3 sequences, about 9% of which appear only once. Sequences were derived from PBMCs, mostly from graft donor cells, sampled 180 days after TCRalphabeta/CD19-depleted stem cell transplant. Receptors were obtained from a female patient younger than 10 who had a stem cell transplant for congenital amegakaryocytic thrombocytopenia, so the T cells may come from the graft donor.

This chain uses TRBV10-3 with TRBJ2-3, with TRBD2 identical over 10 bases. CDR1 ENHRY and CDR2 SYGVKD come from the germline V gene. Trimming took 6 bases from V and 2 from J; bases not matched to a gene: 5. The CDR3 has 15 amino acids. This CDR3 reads CAISSSGGVTDTQYF. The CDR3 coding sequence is TGTGCCATCAGCTCTAGCGGGGGAGTCACAGATACGCAGTATTTT.

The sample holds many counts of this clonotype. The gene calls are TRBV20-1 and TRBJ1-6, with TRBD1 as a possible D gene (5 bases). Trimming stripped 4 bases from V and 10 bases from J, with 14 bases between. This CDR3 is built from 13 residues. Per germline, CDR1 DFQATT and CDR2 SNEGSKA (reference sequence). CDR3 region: CSAKRGLGSPLHF. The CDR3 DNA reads TGCAGTGCTAAACGGGGCCTGGGGTCACCCCTCCACTTT.

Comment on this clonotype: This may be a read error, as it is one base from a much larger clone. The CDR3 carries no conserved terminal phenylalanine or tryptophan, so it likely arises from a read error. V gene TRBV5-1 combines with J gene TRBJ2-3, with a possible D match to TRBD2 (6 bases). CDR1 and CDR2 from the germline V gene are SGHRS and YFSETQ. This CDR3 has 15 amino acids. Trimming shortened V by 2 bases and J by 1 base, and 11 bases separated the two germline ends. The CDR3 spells CASSLWDSRTDTQYY. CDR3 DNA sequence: TGCGCCAGCAGCTTATGGGACTCCCGCACAGATACGCAGTATTAT.

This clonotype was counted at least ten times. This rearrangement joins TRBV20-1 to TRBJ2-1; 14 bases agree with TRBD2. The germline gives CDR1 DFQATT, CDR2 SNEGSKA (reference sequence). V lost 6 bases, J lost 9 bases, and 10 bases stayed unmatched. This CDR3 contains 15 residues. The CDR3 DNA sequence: TGCAGTGCGCACCCTGGGACTAGCGGGAGAAGTGAGCAGTTCTTC. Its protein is CSAHPGTSGRSEQFF.

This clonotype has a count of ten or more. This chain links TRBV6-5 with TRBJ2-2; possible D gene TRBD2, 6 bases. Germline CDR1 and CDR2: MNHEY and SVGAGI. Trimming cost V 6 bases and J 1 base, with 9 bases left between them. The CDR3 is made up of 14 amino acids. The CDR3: CASSPGRNTGELFF. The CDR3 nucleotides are TGTGCCAGCAGCCCCGGGAGGAACACCGGGGAGCTGTTTTTT.

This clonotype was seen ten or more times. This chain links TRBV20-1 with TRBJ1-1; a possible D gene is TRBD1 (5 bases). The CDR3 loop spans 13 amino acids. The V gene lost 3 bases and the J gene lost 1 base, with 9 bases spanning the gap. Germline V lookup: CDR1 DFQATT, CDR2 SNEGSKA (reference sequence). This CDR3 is CSARGGGNTEAFF. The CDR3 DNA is TGCAGTGCTAGGGGGGGTGGGAACACTGAAGCTTTCTTT.

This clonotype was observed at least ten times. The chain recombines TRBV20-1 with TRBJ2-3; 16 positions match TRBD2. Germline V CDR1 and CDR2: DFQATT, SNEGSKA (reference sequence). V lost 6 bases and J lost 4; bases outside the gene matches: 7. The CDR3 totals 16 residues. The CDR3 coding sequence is TGCAGTGCCCCCCCGGGACTAGCGGGAGGGGCAGATACGCAGTATTTT. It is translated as CSAPPGLAGGADTQYF.

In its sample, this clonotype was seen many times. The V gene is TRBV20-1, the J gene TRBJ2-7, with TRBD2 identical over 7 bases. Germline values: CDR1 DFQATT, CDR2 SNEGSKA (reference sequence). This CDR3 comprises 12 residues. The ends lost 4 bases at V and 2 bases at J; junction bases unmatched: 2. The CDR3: CSANGGTYEQYF. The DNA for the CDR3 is TGCAGTGCTAACGGGGGGACCTACGAGCAGTACTTC.

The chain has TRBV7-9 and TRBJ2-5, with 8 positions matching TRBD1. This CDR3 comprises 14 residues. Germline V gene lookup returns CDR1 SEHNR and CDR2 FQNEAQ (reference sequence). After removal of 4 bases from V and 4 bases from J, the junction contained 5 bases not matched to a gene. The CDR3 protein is CASSSAGGSETQYF. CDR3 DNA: TGTGCCAGCAGCTCGGCAGGGGGCTCAGAGACCCAGTACTTC.

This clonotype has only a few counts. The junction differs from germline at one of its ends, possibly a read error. The CDR3 loop is CASSPLAGGSYEQYF. The CDR3 nucleotides read TGTGCCAGCAGTCCCCTAGCGGGGGGCTCCTACGAGCAGTACTTC. The chain employs TRBV5-1 and TRBJ2-7; 11 nucleotides agree with TRBD2. The CDR3 length is 15 residues. Germline V CDR1 and CDR2: SGHRS, YFSETQ.